The sequence of this TCR beta chain was determined in a study of cytomegalovirus exposure and HLA in healthy donors (dated by TCRdb to the late 2010s). As for the study more broadly: An earlier analysis of roughly 610 of the donors reported approximately 300 Gb of sequence data and 117 million unique TCR beta sequences obtained from roughly 180 million T cells. Around 300 gigabases of sequencing data and 70 million to 100 million unique TCR sequences were included in an early release covering 550 to 800 HLA-typed donors. The genetic ancestry cluster associated with self-reported Caucasian donors included around four fifths of the 350 to 500 genotyped donors. The study was designed to test whether signatures of past pathogen exposure could be identified by cataloging public T cell receptors. Using immunosequencing, the study profiled T cell repertoires from 500 to 800 subjects and related those repertoires to cytomegalovirus serostatus. Besides the first cohort of approximately 710 subjects, a separate validation cohort made up of over 100 different subjects was used. High-throughput TCR immunosequencing, statistical association of individual TCRs with disease status, and machine learning were combined to predict cytomegalovirus infection status. A later analysis re-analyzed previously published TCR beta repertoires from 500 to 700 donors and added high-resolution HLA genotyping to study TCR occurrence patterns. Rather than drawing on any new phenotypic data, the later analysis identified candidate immune exposures from TCR beta sequences and the way those sequences occurred across donors. In an earlier analysis of 587 of the donors, high-throughput TCR beta sequencing was used to judge whether each TCR beta V gene segment behaved as functional or pseudogenic. Alongside the repertoire data, information on donor age, sex, ethnicity and CMV serostatus was compiled. Genome-wide SNP genotypes for about 55% of the roughly 670 donors were used in a later genetic analysis, which treated that subset as a discovery cohort. Every repertoire in the discovery cohort had been generated on one and the same sequencing platform. Class I and class II HLA loci were covered by the typing at four-digit resolution. Typing coverage differed by locus: A, B, C, DRB1 and DQB1 were typed in about 629-640 donors, DQA1 in 500 to 550, DPA1 in some 610, and DPB1 in roughly 450. Because of strong linkage in the cohort, 5 or 6 DR-DQ haplotypes were treated as single units for association and clustering. Among some 400 genotyped donors of the cohort, an average of approximately 240,000 unique TCR beta nucleotide sequences was sequenced per donor, of which roughly 18% were non-productive.

The library was prepared using the immunoSEQ multiplex PCR assay. A mixture of 60 forward primers for TCR Vbeta segments and 13 reverse primers for TCR Jbeta segments was used in the multiplex PCR. Amplification of the CDR3 region of rearranged TCR beta genes was performed with a multiplex PCR assay on genomic DNA. The Illumina HiSeq System was used to sequence the amplified TCR beta libraries as 87-base-pair reads. Processing in the source paper ran as follows. In a later analysis, about 80 million unique TCR beta chains were counted across the 650 to 700 repertoires, and roughly 9.9 million of these chains were shared by at least two donors. To remove PCR and sequencing errors, raw reads were error-corrected and collapsed into unique sequences using a nearest-neighbor algorithm that merged closely related sequences. Alignment of CDR3 sequences to IMGT reference sequences was used to assign V, D and J gene segments. Each retained sequence needed at least a six-nucleotide match to both a V gene segment and a J gene segment. Rearrangements were called productive when the CDR3 lacked stop codons and stayed in frame with V and J; all others were non-productive. Following IMGT convention, CDR3 was defined as the stretch from the second conserved V-encoded cysteine up to the conserved J-encoded phenylalanine. Sequences without an unambiguous match to a single V gene segment were excluded from the earlier analysis of about 600 of the donors. An earlier analysis of fewer than 750 of the donors called V segments functional above 56.7% productive rearrangements and segregating when the between-donor standard deviation exceeded 5%. A statistical classification framework was built for diagnosing cytomegalovirus status from the catalog of TCR beta chain sequences. In a later analysis, TCR nucleotide sequences were compared against IMGT/GENE-DB human TR gene sequences so that V and J genes could be assigned. Using the TCRdist pipeline, a later analysis assigned CDR3 sequences along with most-parsimonious VDJ recombination scenarios. A later analysis defined each TCR beta chain by its CDR3 amino acid sequence plus V-gene family, and excluded reads lacking a unique V-gene family. As a way to deal with suspected cross-contamination and a sequencing artifact, a later analysis dropped 450 to 600 nucleotide sequences that were highly shared and had low generation probability. In a later analysis, a clonal expansion index for each public chain was calculated from normalized within-repertoire ranks of inferred template counts. In a later analysis, generation probabilities were computed with a VDJ recombination model fitted to out-of-frame rearrangements, and the resulting probabilities were checked against IGoR. A later analysis scored TCR-TCR, TCR-HLA and TCR-CMV co-occurrence with hypergeometric tests, applying a repertoire-size bias correction to TCR pairs. In a later analysis, false discovery rates were estimated by permuting HLA or CMV assignments 20 times. In a later analysis, co-occurring TCRs were grouped with DBSCAN, and TCRdist sequence similarity was added when clustering was performed within HLA-allele-positive subsets. Repertoires with fewer than 30,000 or more than 120,000 public chains, plus five repertoires with anomalous nucleotide sharing, were excluded from co-occurrence clustering. As stored in TCRdb, this immuneACCESS dataset retains in-frame rearrangements with V and J assigned. A fraction of the clones does not appear; measured against another copy, unresolved V genes explain less than half of the discrepancy, and the remainder lacks a known reason. V, J and clone size reflect that table, while D and trimming were determined from the DNA. In this sample the table shows fewer than 120,000 clones, around 88% of which occur a single time. The ten largest clones represent about 1.8% of the sample.

The germline V gene sets CDR1 to SGHVS and CDR2 to FNYEAQ. Trimming at the junction amounts to 7 bases on V and 4 bases on J, and the germline ends lie 10 bases apart. The CDR3, from cysteine to phenylalanine, totals 12 residues. The DNA shown is the 36-base CDR3, in frame from base 1. Points on this clone: This receptor's antigen is unknown. Qualities for individual bases were not recorded, and no much larger clone is one base off.

The cohort was made up of 666 healthy bone marrow donors. All cohort members were sampled while nominally healthy, although unrecorded immune exposures were likely present. The donor tested CMV seronegative, placing the donor among the roughly 340 seronegative members of the cohort. A peripheral blood sample was collected from each donor, and TCR beta sequencing was performed on peripheral blood mononuclear cells. Genomic DNA was extracted from the blood cell samples with the Qiagen DNeasy Blood Extraction Kit. Study-wide findings and limitations: Linkage disequilibrium might explain the correlated functional status among segregating V segments, but an unknown experimental factor could not be excluded. Compared with the roughly 670-donor mean, donors in an Asian-associated ancestry cluster had fewer N-insertions in productive TCRs, according to a later genetic analysis. At a false discovery rate of 0.05, a later analysis linked 16,000 or so TCR beta sequences to specific HLA alleles. According to the authors, the approach could potentially be generalized to other disease states and immunological phenotypes. The earlier analysis of some 560 of the donors excluded seventeen rarely observed V segments, including chromosome 9 orphons, because counts were too low. Most CMV-associated TCR beta chains appeared to be HLA-restricted in a later analysis, and the HLA associations seemed to be driven largely by CMV exposure. The classifier was reported to diagnose cytomegalovirus status with high specificity and sensitivity in both the original and validation cohorts. V-gene and J-gene trimming of TCR beta chains was associated with a missense DCLRE1C variant in a later genetic analysis, and the association was replicated in an independent cohort. Broadly in line with IMGT annotations, most TCR beta V segments showed up in productive rearrangements about 90% or about 30% of the time in an earlier analysis of roughly 590 of the donors. HLA typing was unavailable for some donors at each locus, so association tests used only the typed subset. Some IMGT-functional V segments, including TRBV6-2 and TRBV6-3, could not be distinguished by the 87-base-pair reads and were therefore excluded. In vitro tests confirmed that three of the cytomegalovirus-associated TCR beta chains recognize cytomegalovirus antigens. The only immune exposure information available for the cohort was CMV serostatus. Most TCR sequences were seen in very few donors, while some public TCRs were found in many individuals. The sequencing pipeline was judged likely to have produced a cluster of highly shared sequence variants as a technical artifact. According to a later analysis, parvovirus B19, influenza, CMV and Epstein-Barr virus appeared linked to several top co-occurrence clusters. Strong co-occurrence of HLA alleles, especially DR and DQ, made assigning TCR associations to individual alleles difficult. A total of about 150 TCR beta chains were listed by the study as associated with cytomegalovirus. This cohort had only TCR beta chains sequenced, and the lack of alpha or paired-chain data limited which features could be detected. In a later analysis, the rate of TCR association differed among HLA loci, with DRB1 alleles having the most associated TCRs and HLA-C alleles having the fewest. A further reported finding was that TCR beta sequences accurately predicted the HLA-A and HLA-B alleles for most subjects in the first cohort. In a later analysis, HLA-associated TCR beta chains showed more clonal expansion and lower generation probabilities than non-associated chains that were equally common. Sequencing depth was assumed to be roughly uniform across donors in the presence/absence analyses, though that assumption may not hold.

This sequence was found in a man aged 35-49 years in good health and CMV-seronegative. Sequenced: PBMCs. The V and J segments used are TRBV7-6 and TRBJ2-5, with TRBD2 perhaps the D gene, on 5 matching bases. The nucleotides read TGTGCCAGCACCATAAGCGGAGAGACCCAGTACTTC. Its coded protein is CASTISGETQYF.